These 21 T cell receptor beta chains came from one sample sequenced in a study of glioma-infiltrating T cells. The iRepertoire nested amplicon-rescue multiplex PCR amplified TCR alpha and beta CDR3s from RNA. TCRdb re-analysed the multiplex PCR reads in MiXCR, keeping a single row per CDR3 protein. This table holds 150,000 or so distinct CDR3 sequences, roughly two fifths found once. Sequenced: glioma tissue, nonneoplastic brain tissue, or PBMCs (not recorded which). The receptors here all came from a human donor with low-grade glioma or glioblastoma, undergoing nonglioma brain surgery, or in good health (not recorded which).

This chain connects TRBV7-2 to TRBJ2-1, with D unresolved. The CDR3 has 14 residues. Trimming took 5 bases from V and 3 from J, leaving 11 bases between them. Looked up from germline, CDR1 is SGHTA and CDR2 is FQGNSA. The CDR3 here is CASSDASNYNEQFF. The DNA for the CDR3 is TGTGCCAGCAGCGACGCCAGCAACTACAATGAGCAGTTCTTC.

This chain connects TRBV2 to TRBJ2-3; 8 bases match TRBD1. Germline-derived CDR1 and CDR2 are SNHLY and FYNNEI. The ends lost 5 bases at V and 5 bases at J; junction bases unmatched: 9. The CDR3 has 15 amino acids. Here the CDR3 reads CASSSQGATGDTQYF. In DNA form, the CDR3 reads TGTGCCAGCAGTTCGCAGGGGGCAACGGGAGATACGCAGTATTTT.

V and J are TRBV4-2 and TRBJ1-1, with a possible D match to TRBD1 (6 bases). V lost 5 bases and J lost 3, with 19 bases in between. This CDR3 region has 16 residues. Germline CDR1 and CDR2: LGHNA and YNFKEQ. Here the CDR3 reads CASSALYQGIDTEAFF. DNA of the CDR3: TGTGCCAGCAGCGCGCTGTACCAGGGGATTGACACTGAAGCTTTCTTT.

There are a few counts of this clonotype. The rearrangement links TRBV7-2 to TRBJ1-2; maybe TRBD1 (5 bases). CDR3 length: 12 amino acids. Per the germline V gene, CDR1 is SGHTA and CDR2 is FQGNSA. Deletions cut 5 bases from V and 3 bases from J, with 7 bases between. The CDR3 reads CASSRDDYGYTF. CDR3 coding DNA: TGTGCCAGCAGCCGGGACGACTATGGCTACACCTTC.

The chain recombines TRBV28 with TRBJ2-3; 10 bases map to TRBD2. This CDR3 spans 16 amino acids. With 6 bases clipped from V and 2 bases from J, the junction kept 8 bases outside the gene matches. CDR1 is MDHEN and CDR2 is SYDVKM in the germline V gene. CDR3 loop: CASSPITSGDTDTQYF. In DNA form, the CDR3 reads TGTGCCAGCAGCCCGATAACTAGCGGGGACACAGATACGCAGTATTTT.

The V call is TRBV29-1, the J call TRBJ2-3; 11 bases align to TRBD2. Germline trimming cut 6 bases from V and 3 bases from J; bases unmatched to any gene: 5. Germline CDR1 SQVTM, CDR2 ANQGSEA. The CDR3 covers 14 residues. DNA of the CDR3: TGCAGCGTGGAAACTAGCGGGGGTACAGATACGCAGTATTTT. As protein: CSVETSGGTDTQYF.

In this sample, this clonotype turned up a few times. The chain recombines TRBV6-1 with TRBJ1-1, with a weak D call TRBD1 (6 bases). From germline, CDR1 is MNHNS and CDR2 SASEGT. The CDR3 is 13 amino acids. Trimming pared 7 bases from V and 5 bases from J, leaving 14 bases between. CDR3 protein: CASIGGGLTEAFF. CDR3 nucleotides: TGTGCCAGCATAGGGGGGGGGTTGACTGAAGCTTTCTTT.

This clonotype was picked up one time. This sequence joins TRBV20-1 and TRBJ2-3, with D hard to call. Trimming removed 0 bases from V and 6 bases from J, with 25 bases in between. CDR1 and CDR2 (germline): DFQATT, SNEGSKA (reference sequence). This CDR3 spans 18 amino acids. The chain's CDR3 is CSARDKIADHARLDTQYF. In nucleotides, the CDR3 is TGCAGTGCTAGAGATAAAATCGCGGACCACGCTAGGTTGGATACGCAGTATTTT.

The J gene is TRBJ1-2, the V gene TRBV7-2; D uncertain. This CDR3 contains 14 residues. Germline V gives CDR1 SGHTA, CDR2 FQGNSA. V lost 2 bases and J lost 0, with 7 bases in between. The CDR3 sequence: CASSLSATNYGYTF. As DNA, the CDR3 is TGTGCCAGCAGCTTATCGGCGACTAACTATGGCTACACCTTC.

The chain carries TRBV6-5 and TRBJ2-7; D perhaps matches TRBD1 (6 bases). The CDR3 has 13 amino acids. V was pared by 10 bases and J by 2 bases, with 15 bases between. The germline CDR1 and CDR2 sequences are MNHEY and SVGAGI. In nucleotides, the CDR3 is TGTGCCATCTCGGACAGTAGAACCTACGAGCAGTACTTC. Translation gives CAISDSRTYEQYF.

About this clonotype: A much bigger clone sits one base away, suggesting this may be a read error. The genes are TRBV20-1 and TRBJ1-6; 8 bases are a match to TRBD1. CDR3 length: 14 residues. V gave up 4 bases and J gave up 10 bases; unmatched junction bases: 9. The germline CDR1 and CDR2 sequences are DFQATT and SNEGSKA (reference sequence). The CDR3 DNA follows: TGCAGTGCTACCCAGGCAGGGGGCGCCTCACCCCTCCACTTT. Its translation: CSATQAGGASPLHF.

This clonotype was seen repeatedly, ten times or more. V and J are TRBV27 and TRBJ1-5, with D tentatively TRBD1 (5 bases). CDR1 MNHEY and CDR2 SMNVEV come from the germline V gene (reference sequence). This CDR3 region has 15 residues. V was cut by 4 bases and J by 0 bases, with 10 bases left in between. The DNA for the CDR3 is TGTGCCAGCAGTTCGGGGGTTTATAGCAATCAGCCCCAGCATTTT. Its protein is CASSSGVYSNQPQHF.

The chain combines TRBV2 with TRBJ1-2; D is perhaps TRBD1 (5 bases). From germline, CDR1 is SNHLY and CDR2 FYNNEI. The CDR3 has 13 amino acids. V lost 3 bases and J 5 bases, leaving 10 bases between the germline ends. CDR3 sequence: CASSEGGEYGYTF. The DNA of the CDR3 is TGTGCCAGCAGTGAGGGAGGGGAGTATGGCTACACCTTC.

V usage is TRBV6-1 and J usage is TRBJ2-5; 14 bases are shared with TRBD2. The CDR3 is 15 residues long. The germline V gene has CDR1 MNHNS and CDR2 SASEGT. V lost 5 bases, J lost 5 bases, and 4 bases stayed unmatched. The CDR3 DNA is TGTGCCAGCAGTCCGACTAGCGGGAGGGGGGAGACCCAGTACTTC. Amino acids: CASSPTSGRGETQYF.

The V and J genes are TRBV5-6 and TRBJ2-1; D possibly corresponds to TRBD1 (7 bases). Germline values: CDR1 SGHDT, CDR2 YYEEEE. V was pared by 0 bases and J by 4 bases, with 11 bases between. The CDR3 contains 15 residues. The CDR3 DNA reads as TGTGCCAGCAGCTTGGGACAGGGACTTTACAATGAGCAGTTCTTC. As protein: CASSLGQGLYNEQFF.

The J gene is TRBJ2-1, the V gene TRBV20-1; 7 bases are shared with TRBD2. V gave up 3 bases and J gave up 4 bases; unmatched junction bases: 0. Germline V gives CDR1 DFQATT, CDR2 SNEGSKA (reference sequence). The CDR3 runs 12 residues. The CDR3 here is CSASGGYNEQFF. CDR3 DNA: TGCAGTGCTAGCGGGGGGTACAATGAGCAGTTCTTC.

A few counts support this clonotype. The chain combines TRBV7-2 with TRBJ2-1, with 11 bases identical to TRBD1. V lost 8 bases and J lost 6; bases outside the gene matches: 6. The CDR3 extends over 14 amino acids. The germline gives CDR1 SGHTA, CDR2 FQGNSA. The CDR3 is CASRGTGGRNEQFF. CDR3 coding DNA: TGTGCCAGCCGAGGGACAGGGGGACGCAATGAGCAGTTCTTC.

This clonotype has just a few counts. V and J are TRBV6-1 and TRBJ2-1, with TRBD2 identical over 12 bases. Germline assignment: CDR1 MNHNS and CDR2 SASEGT. The CDR3 covers 15 residues. V shed 5 bases and J 8 bases; nucleotides not matched to a gene: 7. CDR3 loop: CASSWGLAGQDEQFF. The CDR3 bases are TGTGCCAGCAGTTGGGGACTAGCGGGTCAGGATGAGCAGTTCTTC.

This clonotype has only a few counts. V and J are TRBV20-1 and TRBJ2-7; perhaps TRBD1 as D (5 bases). The germline gives CDR1 DFQATT, CDR2 SNEGSKA (reference sequence). The CDR3 spans 13 residues. The V gene lost 4 bases and the J gene lost 7 bases, with 17 bases spanning the gap. The chain's CDR3 is CSATGRVVVEQYF. CDR3 coding DNA: TGCAGTGCTACGGGCAGGGTGGTCGTAGAGCAGTACTTC.

This sequence joins TRBV15 and TRBJ1-2; 8 bases fit TRBD1. Germline V gene lookup returns CDR1 LNHNV and CDR2 YYDKDF (reference sequence). Germline trimming cut 2 bases from V and 3 bases from J; bases unmatched to any gene: 5. The CDR3 sequence is 15 residues long. CDR3 bases: TGTGCCACCAGCAGAAGGACAGGGATCGACTATGGCTACACCTTC. It specifies CATSRRTGIDYGYTF.

A note on this clonotype: With a much larger clone just one base away, this may be a read error. The chain carries TRBV6-2 or TRBV6-3 and TRBJ2-7, with 7 bases aligning to TRBD1. Germline lookup yields CDR1 MNHEY and CDR2 SVGEGT. This CDR3 spans 13 amino acids. CDR3 protein: CATFGTVYNEQLF. CDR3 in DNA: TGTGCCACTTTCGGGACAGTCTACAATGAGCAGCTCTTC.